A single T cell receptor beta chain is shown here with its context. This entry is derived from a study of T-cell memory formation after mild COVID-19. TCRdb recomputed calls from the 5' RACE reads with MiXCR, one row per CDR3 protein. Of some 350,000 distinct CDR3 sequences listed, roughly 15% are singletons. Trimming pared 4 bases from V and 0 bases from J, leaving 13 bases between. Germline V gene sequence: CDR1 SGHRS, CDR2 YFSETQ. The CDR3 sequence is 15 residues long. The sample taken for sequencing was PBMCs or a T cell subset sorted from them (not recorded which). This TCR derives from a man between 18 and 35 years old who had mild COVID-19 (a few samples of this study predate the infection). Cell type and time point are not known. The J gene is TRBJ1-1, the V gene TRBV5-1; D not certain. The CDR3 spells CASSAAVELNTEAFF. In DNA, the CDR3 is TGCGCCAGCAGCGCGGCGGTTGAGTTGAACACTGAAGCTTTCTTT.